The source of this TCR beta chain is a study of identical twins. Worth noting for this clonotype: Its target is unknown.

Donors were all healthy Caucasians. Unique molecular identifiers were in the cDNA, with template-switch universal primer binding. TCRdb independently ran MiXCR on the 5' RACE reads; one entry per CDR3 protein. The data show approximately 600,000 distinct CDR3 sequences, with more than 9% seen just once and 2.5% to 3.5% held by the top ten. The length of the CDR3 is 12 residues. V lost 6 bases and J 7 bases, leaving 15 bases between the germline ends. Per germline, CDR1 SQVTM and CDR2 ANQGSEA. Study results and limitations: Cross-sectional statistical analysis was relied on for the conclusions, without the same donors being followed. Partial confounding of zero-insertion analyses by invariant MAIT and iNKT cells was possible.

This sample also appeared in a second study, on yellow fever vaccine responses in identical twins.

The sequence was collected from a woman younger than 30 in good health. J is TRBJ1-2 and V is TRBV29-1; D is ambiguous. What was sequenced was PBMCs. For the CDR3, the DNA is TGCAGCGTGAAACGACTCCGAGGTGGCTACACCTTC. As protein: CSVKRLRGGYTF.